This is a list of T cell receptor beta chains from one sample in a study of Graves' ophthalmopathy and Graves' hyperthyroidism. TCRdb called the multiplex PCR reads again in MiXCR, with one record for every CDR3 protein. The repertoire holds over a million distinct CDR3 sequences, with about two fifths as singletons. The sequenced material came from peripheral blood or thyroid tissue (not recorded which). The receptor set was obtained from an adult man with Graves' hyperthyroidism. Each CDR3 is given with its conserved first and last residue. The order of the fields is clone size, V gene, CDR3 protein. Only part of the rows carry a size: once, few, many, or a class if the clone is expanded.

>many|TRBV2
CASSGTGNEKLFF
>many|TRBV7-9
CASTGQGHTGELFF
>.|TRBV12-3/TRBV12-4
CASSARDRGVGYTF
>once|TRBV25-1
CASSQLEDCYTF
>many|TRBV5-1
CASSMAVGQGSPEQYF
>.|TRBV7-9
CASSLRDGAPLHF
>.|TRBV9
CASSVSVGGDYSGNTIYF
>few|TRBV3-1
CASSQSGIEPQHF
>few|TRBV12-3/TRBV12-4
CASRPPGQPYEQYF
>many|TRBV12-3/TRBV12-4
CASSLGWDSQYFQETQYF
>.|TRBV9
CASSDGLAIWETQYF
>once|TRBV2
CASTQALTFQLRQPQHF
>.|TRBV10-3
CAISVGSQGRSQETQYF
>many|TRBV28
CASKTGTNYGYTF
>.|TRBV7-6
CASSLSIPTGARETQYF
>few|TRBV7-2
CATSADRGFNQPQHF
>.|TRBV4-1
CASSQTGTGVIEQYF
>.|TRBV10-2
CASRTDRANYGYTF
>many|TRBV9
CASSVAGYGYTF
>few|TRBV4-1
CASSQGVARGAFF
>.|TRBV7-8
CASSQPGVNYGYTF
>many|TRBV19
CASSIGQKETQYF
>few|TRBV9
CASRLQGTNNYGYTF
>.|TRBV7-9
CASSNSPRGKSNQPQHF
>.|TRBV2
CATGQNNEAFF
>many|TRBV29-1
CSVDGLAGARSSYEQYF
>.|TRBV10-1
CASSEPDSLAGGHYSYEQYF
>.|TRBV28
CASSFQVSQYF
>few|TRBV10-3
CAISMGREGTEAFF
>few|TRBV5-8
CASNPILSGELFF
>many|TRBV7-3
CASSPGLAEYNEQFF
>.|TRBV7-9
CASSSTAENTEAFF
>many|TRBV10-3
CAISEKTGEAQYF
>.|TRBV10-3
CAGGRQGTSSGYTF
>once|TRBV7-2
CASSSKGAFF
>few|TRBV14
CASSQRQGVGPNEKLFF
>many|TRBV15
CATSSRSGGQQPQHF
>many|TRBV11-3
CASSFGQNNEQYF
>.|TRBV15
CATSRTGGDYGYTF
>.|TRBV7-9
CASSLKPGQDSGAFF
>many|TRBV7-2
CASSWGQGSEETQYF
>once|TRBV3-1
CASSSTTGWAFF
>few|TRBV12-3/TRBV12-4
CASQGYNTGELFF
>.|TRBV7-3
CASSSLSGAHTEAFF
>.|TRBV9
CASSVRTGGRSLHF
>once|TRBV25-1
CASSITGQGIYNSPLHF
>few|TRBV14
CASSRFRTGQETQYF
>.|TRBV29-1
CSVEGQPGNTIYF